This passage covers 26 T cell receptor beta chains from one sample sequenced in a study of T cells in Graves' hyperthyroidism and ophthalmopathy. RNA transcripts were the template for amplifying TCR beta CDR3 regions. An initial round of RT-PCR targeting the TCR CDR3 relied on the HTBI primer set. TCRdb passed the multiplex PCR reads through MiXCR, listing each CDR3 protein once. The table lists 380,000 or so distinct CDR3 sequences, about 13% of them singletons. The sample consisted of blood. Receptors originate from a man younger than 45 with Graves' hyperthyroidism that later progressed to Graves' ophthalmopathy.

This clonotype occurred many times. This chain links TRBV9 with TRBJ2-1; 7 bases match TRBD2. V gave up 0 bases and J gave up 0 bases; unmatched junction bases: 6. Germline V gives CDR1 SGDLS, CDR2 YYNGEE. This CDR3 is 17 amino acids long. The CDR3 DNA is TGTGCCAGCAGCGTAGGGCTCTCGGGAGGCTCCTACAATGAGCAGTTCTTC. It encodes CASSVGLSGGSYNEQFF.

This clonotype has a handful of counts. V usage is TRBV20-1 and J usage is TRBJ1-2; a weak D match, TRBD1 (6 bases). The length of the CDR3 is 12 residues. Trimming pared 6 bases from V and 8 bases from J, leaving 16 bases between. CDR1 DFQATT and CDR2 SNEGSKA come from the germline V gene (reference sequence). For the CDR3, the DNA is TGCAGTGCCCCCCACAGGGACGGCGGCTACACCTTC. It yields the protein CSAPHRDGGYTF.

The rearrangement uses TRBV19 and TRBJ2-5, with 11 bases identical to TRBD2. V shed 3 bases and J 2 bases; nucleotides not matched to a gene: 2. This CDR3 region has 15 residues. Looked up from germline, CDR1 is LNHDA and CDR2 is SQIVND (reference sequence). CDR3 region: CASSIRLAGQETQYF. CDR3 bases: TGTGCCAGTAGTATCCGACTAGCGGGACAAGAGACCCAGTACTTC.

In this sample, this clonotype turned up many times. The chain is built from TRBV12-3 or TRBV12-4 and TRBJ1-5; the D gene is possibly TRBD1 (6 bases). The CDR3 has 15 amino acids. V was pared by 2 bases and J by 2 bases, with 10 bases between. The CDR3 nucleotides read TGTGCCAGCAGTTTAAGTAACAGGGGCAATCAGCCCCAGCATTTT. As protein: CASSLSNRGNQPQHF.

In its sample, this clonotype was seen many times. This sequence joins TRBV12-3 or TRBV12-4 and TRBJ1-2; D remains unclear. Trimming left V 6 bases short and J 2 bases short, with 13 bases between. The CDR3 is made up of 14 amino acids. CDR3 amino acids: CASRLSSGNYGYTF. As DNA, the CDR3 is TGTGCCAGCAGATTATCGTCGGGGAACTATGGCTACACCTTC.

This sequence joins TRBV9 and TRBJ2-3, with D possibly matching TRBD1 (5 bases). The V end was cut by 0 bases, the J end by 2 bases, with 10 bases between. The CDR3 contains 15 residues. Germline values: CDR1 SGDLS, CDR2 YYNGEE. CDR3 coding DNA: TGTGCCAGCAGCGTAGGGTGGGGCAACACAGATACGCAGTATTTT. Protein: CASSVGWGNTDTQYF.

This clonotype was observed at least ten times. The chain couples TRBV27 to TRBJ1-2, with 11 bases that match TRBD1. Looked up from germline, CDR1 is MNHEY and CDR2 is SMNVEV (reference sequence). V shed 4 bases, J shed 4 bases, and the junction held 8 bases outside the gene matches. The CDR3 consists of 16 residues. The CDR3 is CASSSNGQGASYGYTF. CDR3 nucleotide sequence: TGTGCCAGCAGTTCGAACGGACAGGGGGCGTCCTATGGCTACACCTTC.

This clonotype was recorded a few times. The CDR3 DNA sequence: TGTGCCAGCACCCCGGGCGGAACGAACACCGGGGAGCTGTTTTTT. The encoded protein is CASTPGGTNTGELFF. The chain uses TRBV6-1 and TRBJ2-2; D is undetermined. Germline loops: CDR1 MNHNS, CDR2 SASEGT. Trimming took 7 bases from V and 0 from J, leaving 12 bases between them. CDR3 length: 15 amino acids.

In its sample, this clonotype was seen many times. The genes are TRBV28 and TRBJ1-1, with D maybe TRBD1 (5 bases). V was cut by 3 bases and J by 1 base, with 9 bases left in between. Per the germline V gene, CDR1 is MDHEN and CDR2 is SYDVKM. CDR3 length equals 14 residues. The CDR3 region has the DNA TGTGCCAGCAGTTTTATCGGACAGAACACTGAAGCTTTCTTT. Encoded protein: CASSFIGQNTEAFF.

This clonotype was seen many times. This chain links TRBV29-1 with TRBJ2-1; no reliable D call. Trimming took 4 bases from V and 0 from J, leaving 10 bases between them. This CDR3 contains 14 residues. CDR1 is SQVTM, CDR2 ANQGSEA, per germline. CDR3 region: CSVGGVASYNEQFF. The CDR3 bases are TGCAGCGTTGGTGGGGTGGCCTCCTACAATGAGCAGTTCTTC.

Turning to this clonotype: This may be a read error, as it is one base from a much larger clone. The V and J genes are TRBV10-3 and TRBJ1-2; D is unclear. Looked up from germline, CDR1 is ENHRY and CDR2 is SYGVKD. The CDR3 consists of 13 residues. CDR3 DNA: TGTGCCATCAGTGAGGGGGTTAACCATGGCTACACCTTC. It codes for CAISEGVNHGYTF.

The sample holds many counts of this clonotype. The chain couples TRBV7-9 to TRBJ1-5; the D is unclear. Germline CDR1 SEHNR, CDR2 FQNEAQ (reference sequence). This CDR3 comprises 16 residues. V shed 4 bases and J shed 2 bases, with 15 bases lying between them. The chain's CDR3 is CASSSSTRRRNQPQHF. DNA of the CDR3: TGTGCCAGCAGCTCGTCAACTAGGAGACGCAATCAGCCCCAGCATTTT.

This clonotype was seen ten or more times. The chain joins TRBV12-3 or TRBV12-4 to TRBJ2-7; D unclear. The CDR3 is made up of 13 amino acids. Trimming took 5 bases from V and 2 from J, leaving 10 bases between them. The CDR3 region has the DNA TGTGCCAGCAGTCATGGGGAAGCCTACGAGCAGTACTTC. Translation: CASSHGEAYEQYF.

The chain combines TRBV5-4 with TRBJ1-5, with 10 bases matching TRBD1. Per germline, CDR1 SGHNT and CDR2 YYREEE (reference sequence). The CDR3 contains 14 residues. Trimming removed 4 bases from V and 6 bases from J; junction bases left unmatched: 4. The CDR3 region has the DNA TGTGCCAGCAGCGTGGACAGGGGGGCTCAGCCCCAGCATTTT. This codes for CASSVDRGAQPQHF.

In regard to this clonotype: A read error may explain this, as a much larger clone is one base away. The chain recombines TRBV5-1 with TRBJ1-1; D may be TRBD1 (5 bases). There are 13 residues in the CDR3. CDR1 and CDR2 (germline): SGHRS, YFSETQ. Trimming removed 5 bases at V and 13 bases at J, with 21 bases between. The CDR3 DNA reads TGCGCCAGCAGGGAGCGTTGGGACGGTTGGGATTTCTTT. This codes for CASRERWDGWDFF.

This clonotype was recorded a few times. This rearrangement joins TRBV20-1 to TRBJ1-2; 8 positions agree with TRBD1. Germline V gives CDR1 DFQATT, CDR2 SNEGSKA (reference sequence). V shed 5 bases and J 6 bases; nucleotides not matched to a gene: 8. The CDR3 runs to 13 residues. The DNA for the CDR3 is TGCAGTGCTGCCGGGACAGGTGGGGATGGCTACACCTTC. The encoded protein is CSAAGTGGDGYTF.

Ten or more counts support this clonotype. The junction shows a germline mismatch at one end, possibly a read error. This chain connects TRBV5-1 to TRBJ2-3; D possibly uses TRBD1 or TRBD2 (5 bases each). The CDR3 is 15 residues long. The germline V gene encodes CDR1 SGHRS and CDR2 YFSETQ. CDR3 sequence (DNA): TGTGCCAGCAGTCTAAGGGGAGCTAGCACAGATACGCAGTATTTT. Translated: CASSLRGASTDTQYF.

This clonotype was seen a handful of times. The genes are TRBV5-1 and TRBJ2-3; maybe TRBD1 (6 bases). The ends were cut back, 9 bases at V and 3 bases at J, with 29 bases in the middle. Germline V gives CDR1 SGHRS, CDR2 YFSETQ. The CDR3 loop spans 18 amino acids. CDR3 region: CATTSSATGISGTDTQYF. The CDR3 DNA reads TGCGCCACCACTTCCTCCGCTACAGGGATTAGTGGGACAGATACGCAGTATTTT.

This rearrangement joins TRBV14 to TRBJ2-2; D could derive from TRBD1 or TRBD2 (5 bases each). The CDR3 has 16 residues. Between the trimmed V and J ends, which lost 4 bases and 0 bases, there was a span of 12 bases. CDR1 is SGHDN, CDR2 FVKESK, per germline. CDR3 residues: CASSPTGRANTGELFF. In DNA form, the CDR3 reads TGTGCCAGCAGCCCCACGGGGCGGGCGAACACCGGGGAGCTGTTTTTT.

There are a few counts of this clonotype. The gene calls are TRBV10-3 and TRBJ1-2; tentative D call: TRBD1 (5 bases). V was clipped by 0 bases and J by 6 bases, with 14 bases between them. CDR3 length equals 15 residues. Germline CDR1 ENHRY, CDR2 SYGVKD. The DNA for the CDR3 is TGTGCCATCAGTGAGTCGATGGGGCAGATCCATGGCTACACCTTC. Residues: CAISESMGQIHGYTF.

This clonotype was picked up many times. The rearrangement uses TRBV2 and TRBJ1-2; TRBD1 aligns across 9 bases. This CDR3 region has 13 residues. V was clipped by 3 bases and J by 7 bases; unmatched bases: 3. The germline V gene encodes CDR1 SNHLY and CDR2 FYNNEI. The DNA of the CDR3 is TGTGCCAGCAGTGATACAGGGGGCTTTGGCTACACCTTC. This gives the protein CASSDTGGFGYTF.

This clonotype was seen a few times. The genes are TRBV6-1 and TRBJ2-5; D may be TRBD1 (6 bases). Germline CDR1 is MNHNS and CDR2 is SASEGT. The length of the CDR3 is 14 residues. V was cut by 3 bases and J by 5 bases, with 13 bases left in between. In DNA, the CDR3 is TGTGCCAGCAGTGAGGGACACCGAGGGGAGACCCAGTACTTC. It specifies CASSEGHRGETQYF.

On this clonotype: An end of the junction does not agree with germline; a read error may underlie this. This chain links TRBV12-3 or TRBV12-4 with TRBJ1-3; 7 bases line up with TRBD1. The CDR3 spans 18 residues. CDR3 DNA sequence: TGTGCCAGTCGGAAGGGGGCAAAGAGCCCAATCTCTGGAAACACCGTATATTTT. Protein sequence: CASRKGAKSPISGNTVYF.

The chain combines TRBV7-2 with TRBJ1-2; D is undetermined. The germline V gene has CDR1 SGHTA and CDR2 FQGNSA. The CDR3 length is 15 residues. V was trimmed by 5 bases and J by 8 bases, leaving 21 bases between them. CDR3 amino acids: CASSPGTVWGEGYTF. DNA for the CDR3: TGTGCCAGCAGCCCCGGAACAGTATGGGGAGAGGGCTACACCTTC.

This clonotype came up a few times. This chain joins TRBV2 and TRBJ2-1, with D hard to call. The CDR3 contains 14 residues. Germline CDR1 reads SNHLY; CDR2 reads FYNNEI. The V and J ends lost 4 bases and 6 bases respectively, with 13 bases between them. CDR3 amino acids: CASSVDGNLNEQFF. CDR3 coding DNA: TGTGCCAGCAGTGTAGATGGGAACCTCAATGAGCAGTTCTTC.

This chain uses TRBV4-3 with TRBJ1-4; unclear D gene. Germline loops: CDR1 LGHNA, CDR2 YSLEER. The length of the CDR3 is 15 residues. V was clipped by 3 bases and J by 8 bases, with 16 bases between them. This CDR3 reads CASSHRTIFGEKLFF. CDR3 coding DNA: TGCGCCAGCAGCCACCGGACCATTTTCGGCGAAAAACTGTTTTTT.